A single sample gave rise to the 15 T cell receptor beta chains below, sequenced in a study of blood T cell repertoires in COVID-19. Sequencing used immunoSEQ multiplex PCR; TCRdb keeps in-frame clones, though not all of them. This sample has 85,000 to 95,000 clones, with roughly 90% found just once. The sequenced sample was peripheral blood. The receptor source for this set is a man between 60 and 75 years old with COVID-19, enrolled during active disease.

J is TRBJ1-6 and V is TRBV28; no definite D call. The CDR3 is 12 amino acids. V gave up 5 bases and J gave up 9 bases, with 8 bases separating them. From germline, CDR1 is MDHEN and CDR2 SYDVKM. CDR3 loop: CASSQSGSPLHF. The CDR3 coding sequence is TGTGCCAGCAGTCAGTCTGGTTCACCCCTCCACTTT.

This clone has just a few counts. This sequence joins TRBV11-2 and TRBJ2-1; 8 nucleotides align to TRBD1. This CDR3 is built from 16 residues. Germline CDR1 SGHAT, CDR2 FQNNGV. Trimming removed 1 base from V and 2 bases from J; junction bases left unmatched: 4. This CDR3 is CASSLGSGGAYNEQFF. The CDR3 DNA is TGTGCCAGCAGCTTAGGTTCAGGGGGCGCCTACAATGAGCAGTTCTTC.

This chain joins TRBV6-5 and TRBJ1-4, with D unresolved. The CDR3 runs 13 residues. The V end was cut by 3 bases, the J end by 8 bases, with 10 bases between. Germline CDR1 reads MNHEY; CDR2 reads SVGAGI. The CDR3 sequence: CASSYTVAEKLFF. As DNA, the CDR3 is TGTGCCAGCAGTTATACAGTTGCAGAAAAACTGTTTTTT.

The chain links TRBV6-5 to TRBJ1-1; 7 nucleotides line up with TRBD1. The CDR3 covers 13 residues. V trimming: 6 bases; J trimming: 7 bases; junction bases outside the gene matches: 8. The germline V gene encodes CDR1 MNHEY and CDR2 SVGAGI. CDR3 sequence (DNA): TGTGCCAGCAGGGGGGGCAGGGGGTTTGAAGCTTTCTTT. Amino acid sequence: CASRGGRGFEAFF.

This clone was observed once. The chain combines TRBV9 with TRBJ1-2, with 7 nucleotides matching TRBD1. After removal of 0 bases from V and 4 bases from J, the junction contained 9 bases not matched to a gene. The germline CDR1 and CDR2 sequences are SGDLS and YYNGEE. The length of the CDR3 is 16 residues. The CDR3 region is CASSVGGTGVLYGYTF. CDR3 DNA: TGTGCCAGCAGCGTAGGAGGAACAGGGGTCCTCTATGGCTACACCTTC.

DNA of the CDR3: TGTGCCACCAGCTCTCAGGCAGCCTACAATGAGCAGTTCTTC. Amino acid sequence: CATSSQAAYNEQFF. The J gene is TRBJ2-1, the V gene TRBV15; the D is unclear. V lost 5 bases, J lost 2 bases, and 10 bases lay in between. CDR1 LNHNV and CDR2 YYDKDF come from the germline V gene (reference sequence). The CDR3 sequence is 14 residues long. Filled out from reference TRBV15 and TRBJ2-1, the complete variable domain reads DAMVIQNPRYQVTQFGKPVTLSCSQTLNHNVMYWYQQKSSQAPKLLFHYYDKDFNNEADTPDNFQSRRPNTSFCFLDIRSPGLGDTAMYLCATSSQAAYNEQFFGPGTRLTVL.

The V gene is TRBV7-3, the J gene TRBJ1-6; 7 nucleotides agree with TRBD1. Germline CDR1 is SGHTA and CDR2 is FQGTGA. This CDR3 has 14 amino acids. Unmatched junction bases numbered 6, after V lost 5 bases and J lost 8 bases. The CDR3, as DNA: TGTGCCAGCAGCCTACAGGGGATGCATTCACCCCTCCACTTT. Protein product: CASSLQGMHSPLHF.

The chain joins TRBV5-1 to TRBJ1-1, with D possibly matching TRBD1 (6 bases). Germline CDR1 reads SGHRS; CDR2 reads YFSETQ. Trimming removed 0 bases at V and 5 bases at J, with 11 bases between. This CDR3 comprises 14 residues. CDR3 protein: CASSLGTTGTEAFF. In DNA, the CDR3 is TGCGCCAGCAGCTTGGGTACAACAGGGACTGAAGCTTTCTTT. The full variable domain, completed using reference TRBV5-1 and TRBJ1-1, is KAGVTQTPRYLIKTRGQQVTLSCSPISGHRSVSWYQQTPGQGLQFLFEYFSETQRNKGNFPGRFSGRQFSNSRSEMNVSTLELGDSALYLCASSLGTTGTEAFFGQGTRLTVV.

The chain employs TRBV7-2 and TRBJ1-2, with unresolved D. In germline, CDR1 is SGHTA, CDR2 FQGNSA. This CDR3 has 14 amino acids. V lost 0 bases, J lost 8 bases, and 13 bases lay in between. The CDR3 nucleotides are TGTGCCAGCAGCTTAGCGGCCCAGGTCGGAGGCTACACCTTC. The encoded protein is CASSLAAQVGGYTF.

The chain combines TRBV19 with TRBJ1-1, with D perhaps matching TRBD1 (5 bases). The length of the CDR3 is 13 residues. Trimming took off 6 bases at V and 5 bases at J, with 13 bases between the two ends. Germline V gene data show CDR1 as LNHDA and CDR2 as SQIVND (reference sequence). Written as DNA, the CDR3 is TGTGCCAGTAGCAACTGGGGGGGGACTGAAGCTTTCTTT. Translated: CASSNWGGTEAFF.

J is TRBJ2-2 and V is TRBV11-3; D possibly corresponds to TRBD1 (6 bases). Germline V CDR1 and CDR2: SGHNT, YENEEA. Between the trimmed V and J ends, which lost 5 bases and 7 bases, there was a span of 20 bases. CDR3 length: 16 amino acids. This chain's CDR3 is CASSPDSGTMVGELFF. The DNA of the CDR3 is TGTGCCAGCAGCCCAGACTCCGGGACAATGGTCGGGGAGCTGTTTTTT.

The CDR3 DNA sequence: TGTGCCACCAGTGATGGGCTTACAGGGAGTTACAATGAGCAGTTCTTC. Translated: CATSDGLTGSYNEQFF. This chain links TRBV24-1 with TRBJ2-1; D perhaps matches TRBD1 (6 bases). This CDR3 has 16 residues. The germline gives CDR1 KGHDR, CDR2 SFDVKD. Trimming removed 3 bases at V and 4 bases at J, with 15 bases between.

This clone was seen more than once but under ten times. The rearrangement links TRBV30 to TRBJ2-1; D gene unclear. Germline loops: CDR1 GTSNPN, CDR2 SVGIG (reference sequence). Trimming shortened V by 3 bases and J by 8 bases, and 11 bases separated the two germline ends. CDR3 length equals 12 residues. CDR3 bases: TGTGCCTGGAGGAACTATGCCCATGAGCAGTTCTTC. Its protein is CAWRNYAHEQFF.

This chain links TRBV24-1 with TRBJ2-1; 11 bases fit TRBD1. Germline V gene sequence: CDR1 KGHDR, CDR2 SFDVKD. Trimming took 4 bases from V and 8 from J; bases not matched to a gene: 9. CDR3 size: 16 residues. CDR3 sequence: CATSDSGTGGEDEQFF. CDR3 DNA sequence: TGTGCCACCAGTGACTCCGGGACAGGGGGAGAGGATGAGCAGTTCTTC.

The chain recombines TRBV3-1 (or the pseudogene TRBV3-2) with TRBJ1-1; D might be TRBD1 (5 bases). Trimming pared 4 bases from V and 4 bases from J, leaving 13 bases between. The CDR3 is 14 residues long. Per germline, CDR1 LGHDT and CDR2 YNNKEL (reference sequence). DNA for the CDR3: TGTGCCAGCAGCCTCCGGGGGGTGGGCACTGAAGCTTTCTTT. It translates to CASSLRGVGTEAFF.